The 24 T cell receptor beta chains below come from one sample, sequenced in a study of molecular identifiers for immune sequencing clone quantification. TCRdb called the PCR reads again in MiXCR, with one record for every CDR3 protein. The table shows 400,000 to 600,000 distinct CDR3 sequences, with around 23% occurring only once. The sequenced material came from naive CD8+ T cells from blood, with Jurkat cell RNA spiked in. As to subset: FACS-sorted CD8+CD4-CCR7+CD45RA+ naive T cells. The source of these receptors is a human donor in good health. Some libraries in this study had Jurkat cell RNA spiked in.

CDR3 in DNA: TGCAGTGCTAGAACCGGGACAGGGGGCACAGATACGCAGTATTTT. Encoded protein: CSARTGTGGTDTQYF. V gene TRBV20-1 combines with J gene TRBJ2-3; 10 bases are shared with TRBD1. This CDR3 is 15 amino acids long. CDR1 is DFQATT, CDR2 SNEGSKA, per germline (reference sequence). With V trimmed by 2 bases and J by 1 base, 3 bases remained unmatched.

As to this clonotype: The conserved phenylalanine or tryptophan is not found at the CDR3 terminus, so this likely reflects a read error. The chain carries TRBV30 and TRBJ1-1; D ambiguous. CDR3 length: 13 amino acids. Germline V gene lookup returns CDR1 GTSNPN and CDR2 SVGIG (reference sequence). Trimming removed 0 bases from V and 1 base from J, with 6 bases in between. CDR3 coding DNA: TGTGCCTGGAGTGTACGAGAGAACACTGAAGCTTTCTCT. Protein: CAWSVRENTEAFS.

This clonotype was counted at least ten times. The chain has TRBV28 and TRBJ1-4, with 7 bases aligning to TRBD1. The CDR3 spans 15 residues. The germline V gene has CDR1 MDHEN and CDR2 SYDVKM. Trimming removed 4 bases from V and 6 bases from J; junction bases left unmatched: 8. The DNA of the CDR3 is TGTGCCAGCAGTTCCAACCGGGACAGCCATGAAAAACTGTTTTTT. This sequence encodes CASSSNRDSHEKLFF.

This clonotype was seen only a few times. CDR3: CASSVEVLPLMNTEAFF. In DNA, the CDR3 is TGTGCCAGCAGCGTAGAGGTCCTTCCTTTAATGAACACTGAAGCTTTCTTT. This chain uses TRBV9 with TRBJ1-1; unclear D gene. V lost 0 bases to trimming and J lost 0 bases, with 15 bases between them. The CDR3 totals 17 residues. From germline, CDR1 is SGDLS and CDR2 YYNGEE.

In this sample, this clonotype turned up a few times. The chain couples TRBV2 to TRBJ2-7; D perhaps matches TRBD2 (5 bases). CDR3 size: 12 residues. The ends were cut back, 2 bases at V and 7 bases at J, with 9 bases in the middle. CDR1 is SNHLY, CDR2 FYNNEI, per germline. CDR3 amino acids: CASSERTGEQYF. CDR3 coding DNA: TGTGCCAGCAGTGAACGGACGGGGGAGCAGTACTTC.

This clonotype was seen at least ten times. V and J are TRBV6-5 and TRBJ2-7; 7 bases map to TRBD1. The germline gives CDR1 MNHEY, CDR2 SVGAGI. Trimming removed 4 bases from V and 1 base from J; junction bases left unmatched: 4. The CDR3 consists of 14 residues. The CDR3 is CASSFGTASYEQYF. The CDR3 DNA reads TGTGCCAGCAGTTTCGGGACAGCTTCCTACGAGCAGTACTTC.

This sequence joins TRBV6-2 or TRBV6-3 and TRBJ1-2; possible D gene TRBD1, 5 bases. Germline lookup yields CDR1 MNHEY and CDR2 SVGEGT. There are 14 residues in the CDR3. V shed 6 bases and J shed 1 base, with 12 bases lying between them. CDR3 in amino acids: CASSPPGINYGYTF. The CDR3 DNA reads as TGTGCCAGCAGCCCCCCAGGGATTAACTATGGCTACACCTTC.

A remark on this clonotype: The junction differs from germline at one of its ends, possibly a read error. The chain combines TRBV11-2 with TRBJ2-7; TRBD1 matches at 7 bases. The germline V gene encodes CDR1 SGHAT and CDR2 FQNNGV. The CDR3 contains 12 residues. CDR3 protein: CASTLEPDRCYF. CDR3 bases: TGTGCCAGCACCTTAGAGCCGGACAGGTGCTACTTC.

In its sample, this clonotype was seen many times. The rearrangement uses TRBV19 and TRBJ2-7; TRBD2 is a possible D gene (6 bases). The germline V and J ends were trimmed by 3 bases and 4 bases, with 13 bases remaining between them. CDR1 and CDR2 from the germline V gene are LNHDA and SQIVND (reference sequence). The CDR3 sequence is 14 residues long. The CDR3: CASSMGGIWYEQYF. The CDR3 DNA is TGTGCCAGTAGTATGGGCGGGATCTGGTACGAGCAGTACTTC.

The chain uses TRBV4-3 and TRBJ1-2; the D is unclear. Per germline, CDR1 LGHNA and CDR2 YSLEER. The CDR3 has 16 amino acids. V was pared by 2 bases and J by 3 bases, with 16 bases between. In DNA, the CDR3 is TGCGCCAGCAGCCAATCCGAACAGCCTTATTACTATGGCTACACCTTC. Translating it yields CASSQSEQPYYYGYTF.

The chain recombines TRBV19 with TRBJ2-1, with TRBD1 as a possible D gene (5 bases). In germline, CDR1 is LNHDA, CDR2 SQIVND (reference sequence). The length of the CDR3 is 15 residues. The V end lost 3 bases, the J end lost 5 bases, and 14 bases lay between the germline ends. CDR3 sequence: CASSIPTGRNNEQFF. CDR3 DNA sequence: TGTGCCAGTAGTATCCCCACAGGCCGGAACAATGAGCAGTTCTTC. Combining the CDR3 with reference TRBV19 and TRBJ2-1 gives the whole variable domain DGGITQSPKYLFRKEGQNVTLSCEQNLNHDAMYWYRQDPGQGLRLIYYSQIVNDFQKGDIAEGYSVSREKKESFPLTVTSAQKNPTAFYLCASSIPTGRNNEQFFGPGTRLTVL.

V and J are TRBV4-3 and TRBJ2-7; possibly TRBD1 for D (6 bases). V was shortened by 0 bases and J by 2 bases, with 11 bases between the two germline ends. Germline V gene data show CDR1 as LGHNA and CDR2 as YSLEER. CDR3 size: 15 residues. CDR3 amino acids: CASSQDNRAAYEQYF. In DNA, the CDR3 is TGCGCCAGCAGCCAAGATAACAGGGCCGCCTACGAGCAGTACTTC.

This clonotype appeared a few times. The V gene is TRBV30, the J gene TRBJ2-7, with no clear D. V was shortened by 2 bases and J by 7 bases, with 18 bases between the two germline ends. The germline V gene has CDR1 GTSNPN and CDR2 SVGIG (reference sequence). This CDR3 region has 14 residues. The CDR3 loop reads CAWSYSDGPLEQYF. CDR3 nucleotide sequence: TGTGCCTGGAGTTATTCGGACGGGCCTCTTGAGCAGTACTTC.

Notes on this clonotype: The junction shows a germline mismatch at one end, possibly a read error. The J gene is TRBJ1-6, the V gene TRBV4-3; a weak D match, TRBD1 (5 bases). Germline CDR1 is LGHNA and CDR2 is YSLEER. The CDR3 sequence is 18 residues long. The CDR3 spells CASSQDNQGRGYHSPLHF. CDR3 nucleotides: TGCGCCAGCAGCCAAGATAATCAGGGAAGGGGCTATCATTCACCCCTCCACTTT.

This clonotype came up a few times. The genes are TRBV27 and TRBJ1-2, with TRBD1 matching 8 bases. With V trimmed by 0 bases and J by 4 bases, 1 base remained unmatched. The length of the CDR3 is 14 residues. CDR1 is MNHEY, CDR2 SMNVEV, per germline (reference sequence). For the CDR3, the DNA is TGTGCCAGCAGTTTATCGGACAGGGCCTATGGCTACACCTTC. It is translated as CASSLSDRAYGYTF.

The chain has TRBV30 and TRBJ1-2, with 9 bases lining up with TRBD1. Germline V lookup: CDR1 GTSNPN, CDR2 SVGIG (reference sequence). This CDR3 is built from 14 residues. Germline trimming cut 3 bases from V and 3 bases from J; bases unmatched to any gene: 5. The chain's CDR3 is CAWRRQGDYYGYTF. CDR3 nucleotide sequence: TGTGCCTGGAGACGACAGGGGGATTACTATGGCTACACCTTC.

In its sample, this clonotype was seen a few times. The V call is TRBV5-6, the J call TRBJ1-5; possible D gene TRBD1, 6 bases. The germline V gene has CDR1 SGHDT and CDR2 YYEEEE. The CDR3 loop spans 13 amino acids. Trimming stripped 7 bases from V and 5 bases from J, with 13 bases between. The CDR3 sequence: CASGTGGYQPQHF. As DNA, the CDR3 is TGTGCCAGCGGCACGGGGGGCTATCAGCCCCAGCATTTT.

This clonotype was counted between two and nine times. The chain has TRBV4-3 and TRBJ2-7; 9 nucleotides align to TRBD1. Germline CDR1 LGHNA, CDR2 YSLEER. V lost 0 bases, J lost 7 bases, and 10 bases stayed unmatched. This CDR3 has 16 residues. CDR3 in amino acids: CASSQDTGQGSQEQYF. The CDR3 region has the DNA TGCGCCAGCAGCCAAGATACGGGACAGGGCTCTCAGGAGCAGTACTTC.

This clonotype has just one count. This could be a read error, since a much larger clone is one nucleotide away. The chain couples TRBV14 to TRBJ1-6; 7 bases fit TRBD1. Germline V gene sequence: CDR1 SGHDN, CDR2 FVKESK. The V and J ends lost 4 bases and 11 bases, in that order; junction bases with no gene match: 8. This CDR3 contains 14 residues. The CDR3 DNA sequence: TGTGCCAGCAGCCTTCGACAGGGTGGAACACCCCTCCACTTT. Translating it yields CASSLRQGGTPLHF.

This clonotype occurred many times. J is TRBJ2-7 and V is TRBV29-1; 7 nucleotides agree with TRBD1. The CDR3 has 13 residues. Germline trimming cut 6 bases from V and 0 bases from J; bases unmatched to any gene: 5. Germline loops: CDR1 SQVTM, CDR2 ANQGSEA. In DNA form, the CDR3 reads TGCAGCGTCCGGGACAGTTACTCCTACGAGCAGTACTTC. It yields the protein CSVRDSYSYEQYF.

The chain joins TRBV20-1 to TRBJ1-5, with D maybe TRBD1 (6 bases). This CDR3 is 14 amino acids long. CDR1 DFQATT and CDR2 SNEGSKA come from the germline V gene (reference sequence). Deletions cut 2 bases from V and 6 bases from J, with 14 bases between. The chain's CDR3 is CSARQGPEFQPQHF. Here the CDR3 DNA reads TGCAGTGCTAGACAGGGGCCGGAGTTTCAGCCCCAGCATTTT.

Worth noting for this clonotype: Relative to the germline gene, one junction end is altered; a read error may explain this. The chain carries TRBV2 and TRBJ1-3; D ambiguous. The CDR3 is 14 amino acids. Germline CDR1 reads SNHLY; CDR2 reads FYNNEI. CDR3 region: CTSSVATIGNTIYF. The CDR3 coding sequence is TGTACCAGCAGTGTGGCCACCATTGGAAACACCATATATTTT.

With regard to this clonotype: The conserved phenylalanine or tryptophan is not found at the CDR3 terminus, so this likely reflects a read error. The genes are TRBV10-3 and TRBJ2-7, with TRBD1 matching 9 bases. The germline V gene encodes CDR1 ENHRY and CDR2 SYGVKD. Unmatched junction bases numbered 7, after V lost 4 bases and J lost 6 bases. The CDR3 is 14 amino acids. The CDR3 sequence is CAISGDRVLGEQYS. CDR3 sequence (DNA): TGTGCCATCAGTGGGGACAGGGTTCTAGGCGAGCAGTACTCC.

Many counts were recorded for this clonotype. The chain couples TRBV12-3 or TRBV12-4 to TRBJ2-1; D not resolved. Trimming pared 11 bases from V and 7 bases from J, leaving 15 bases between. CDR3 length: 12 amino acids. In nucleotides, the CDR3 is TGTGCCTCTGGCCAGCTCCCTAATGAGCAGTTCTTC. Amino acids: CASGQLPNEQFF.